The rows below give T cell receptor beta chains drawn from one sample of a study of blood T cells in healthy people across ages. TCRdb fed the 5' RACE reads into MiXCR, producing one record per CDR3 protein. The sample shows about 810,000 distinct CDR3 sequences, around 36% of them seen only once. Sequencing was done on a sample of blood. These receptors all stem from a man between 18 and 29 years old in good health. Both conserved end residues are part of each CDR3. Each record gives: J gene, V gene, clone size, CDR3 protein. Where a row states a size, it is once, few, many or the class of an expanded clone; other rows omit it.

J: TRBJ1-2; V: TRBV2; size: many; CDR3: CASSGRVPYGYTF
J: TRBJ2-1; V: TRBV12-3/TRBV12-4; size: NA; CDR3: CASSATRDPIGVEQFF
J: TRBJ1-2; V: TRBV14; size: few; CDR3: CASSQVARWDGYTF
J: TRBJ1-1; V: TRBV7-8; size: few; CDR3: CASSFTDRQNTEAFF
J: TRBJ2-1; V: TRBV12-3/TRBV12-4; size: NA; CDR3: CASSLGGLGTQFF
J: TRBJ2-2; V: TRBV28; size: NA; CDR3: CASSFSGARANTGELFF
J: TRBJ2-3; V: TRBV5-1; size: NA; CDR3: CASSMTGGPSTDTQYF
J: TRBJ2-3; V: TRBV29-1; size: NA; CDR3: CSVDNMGQGTQYF
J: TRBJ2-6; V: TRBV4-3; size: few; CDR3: CASSQDGPTGASSGANVLTF
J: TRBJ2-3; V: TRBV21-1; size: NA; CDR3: CASLKARVTQYF
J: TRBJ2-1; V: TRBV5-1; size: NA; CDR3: CASSVRGALGNEQFF
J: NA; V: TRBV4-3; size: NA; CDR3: CASSQDGRGTRLAYNEQYF
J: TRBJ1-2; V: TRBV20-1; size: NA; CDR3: CNASQDGHNYGYTF
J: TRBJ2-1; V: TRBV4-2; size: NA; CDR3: CASSLSDRDHEQFF
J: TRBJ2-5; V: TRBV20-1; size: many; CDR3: CSASPGFEGETQYF
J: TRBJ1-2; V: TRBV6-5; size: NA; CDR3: CASSYADRGYGYTF
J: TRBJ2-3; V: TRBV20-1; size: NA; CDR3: CSARWGTDTQYF
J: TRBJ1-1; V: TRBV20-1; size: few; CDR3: CSAMRGNTEAFF
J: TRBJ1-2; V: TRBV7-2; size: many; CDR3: CASSLRGDYGYTF
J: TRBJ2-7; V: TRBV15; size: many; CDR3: CATSRGDRGYEQYF
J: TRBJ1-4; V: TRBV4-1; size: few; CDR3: CASMNQGNEKLFF
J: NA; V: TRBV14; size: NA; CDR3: CASSRAQGAYEQYF
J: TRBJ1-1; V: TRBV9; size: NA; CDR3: CASSVATAITEAFF
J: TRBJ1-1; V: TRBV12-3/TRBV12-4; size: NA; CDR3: CASRYRESAIEAFF
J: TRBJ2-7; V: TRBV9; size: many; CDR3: CASSVAASGAYEQYF
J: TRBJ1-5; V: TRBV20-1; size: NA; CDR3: CSLAKGGTDQPQHF
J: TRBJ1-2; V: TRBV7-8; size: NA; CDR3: CASSPRGAGSYGYTF
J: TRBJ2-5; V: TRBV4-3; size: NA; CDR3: CASSTGVQETQYF
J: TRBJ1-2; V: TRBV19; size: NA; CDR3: CASSIGLNYGYTF
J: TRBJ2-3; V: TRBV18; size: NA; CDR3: CASPLTSCLSSDTQYF
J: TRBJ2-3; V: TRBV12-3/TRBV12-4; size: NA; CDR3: CASSSQSGGGADMQYF
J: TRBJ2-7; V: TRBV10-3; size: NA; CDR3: CAISGAGEREQYF
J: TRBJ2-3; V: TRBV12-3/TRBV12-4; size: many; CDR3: CASSLALGGPTNTQYF
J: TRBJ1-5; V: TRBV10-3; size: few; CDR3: CAISLSWNQPQHF
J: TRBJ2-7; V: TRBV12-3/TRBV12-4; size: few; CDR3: CASRPGRGDEQYF
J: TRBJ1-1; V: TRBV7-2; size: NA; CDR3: CASSLASRRNTEAFF
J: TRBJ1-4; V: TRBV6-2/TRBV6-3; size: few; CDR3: CASSRPATNEKLFF
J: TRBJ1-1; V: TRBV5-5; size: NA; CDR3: CASSLAWMNTEAFF
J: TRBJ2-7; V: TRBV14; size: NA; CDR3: CASSQEGGRAYEQYF
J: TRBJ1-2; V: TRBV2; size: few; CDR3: CASSGTGQARGYTF
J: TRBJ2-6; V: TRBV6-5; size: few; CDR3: CVSNPRPYSGANVLTF
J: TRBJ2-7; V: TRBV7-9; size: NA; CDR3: CASSTGTSVPEQYF
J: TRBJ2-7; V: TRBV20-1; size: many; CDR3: CSASSGGAYEQYF
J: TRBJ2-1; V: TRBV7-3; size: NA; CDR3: CASSITGFDEQFF
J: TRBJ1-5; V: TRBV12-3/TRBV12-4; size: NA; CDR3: CASSFIGGFSNQPQHF
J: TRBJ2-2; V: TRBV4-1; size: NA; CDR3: CASSQALQGAPGELFF
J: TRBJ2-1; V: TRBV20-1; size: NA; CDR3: CSARQGSSYNEQFF
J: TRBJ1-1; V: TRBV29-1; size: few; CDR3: CSVDQTGVNTEAFF
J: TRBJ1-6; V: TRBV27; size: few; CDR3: CASSFVRGPLHF
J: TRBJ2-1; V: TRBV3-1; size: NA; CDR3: CASSTPGQGGPMGFF
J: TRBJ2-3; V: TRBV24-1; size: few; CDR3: CATSDPQGATIDTQYF
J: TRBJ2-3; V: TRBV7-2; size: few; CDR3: CASSFIAGDSTDTQYF
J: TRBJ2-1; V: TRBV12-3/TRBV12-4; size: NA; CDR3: CASSVVVSGNEQFF
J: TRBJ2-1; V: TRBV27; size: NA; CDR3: CASSPLELSSYNEQFF
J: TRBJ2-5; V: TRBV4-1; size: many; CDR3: CASSQGTGLLQETQYF